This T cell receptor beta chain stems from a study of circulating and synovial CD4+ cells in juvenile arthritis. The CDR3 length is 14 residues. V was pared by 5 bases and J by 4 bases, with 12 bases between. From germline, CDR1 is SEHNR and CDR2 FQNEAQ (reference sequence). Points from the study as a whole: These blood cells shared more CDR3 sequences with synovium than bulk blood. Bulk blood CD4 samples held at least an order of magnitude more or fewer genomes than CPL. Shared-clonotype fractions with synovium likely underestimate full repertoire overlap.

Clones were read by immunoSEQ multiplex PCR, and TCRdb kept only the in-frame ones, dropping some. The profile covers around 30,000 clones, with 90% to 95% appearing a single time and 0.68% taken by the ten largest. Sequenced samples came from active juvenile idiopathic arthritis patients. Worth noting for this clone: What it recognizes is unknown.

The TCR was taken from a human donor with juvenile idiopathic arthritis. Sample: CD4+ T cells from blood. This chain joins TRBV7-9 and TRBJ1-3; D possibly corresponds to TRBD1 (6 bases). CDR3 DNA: TGTGCCAGCAGCCCGCGGGGGCTAGGAAACACCATATATTTT. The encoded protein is CASSPRGLGNTIYF.